A single sample gave rise to the 11 T cell receptor beta chains below, sequenced in a study of blood T cell repertoires in COVID-19. Sequencing used immunoSEQ multiplex PCR; TCRdb keeps in-frame clones, though not all of them. The sample lists 75,000 to 80,000 clones, around 80% occurring once. Sample: peripheral blood. These receptors came from a woman aged 55 to 70 with acute or convalescent COVID-19.

CDR3 nucleotide sequence: TGTGCCAGCAGCTCCGACAGGGCCTACGAGCAGTACGTC. Translation gives CASSSDRAYEQYV. The chain joins TRBV5-4 to TRBJ2-7; TRBD1 agrees at 7 bases. The J segment lost 2 bases and the V segment lost 3 bases, leaving 2 bases of the junction unmatched. This CDR3 region has 13 residues. Germline V gene lookup returns CDR1 SGHNT and CDR2 YYREEE (reference sequence).

This clone appeared a single time. The chain is built from TRBV19 and TRBJ1-5; D call uncertain. The CDR3 runs to 12 residues. Trimming stripped 3 bases from V and 6 bases from J, with 6 bases between. Per germline, CDR1 LNHDA and CDR2 SQIVND (reference sequence). CDR3: CASSMRAQPQHF. The CDR3 DNA follows: TGTGCCAGTAGTATGCGGGCTCAGCCCCAGCATTTT. Variable domain in full (rest from reference TRBV19 and TRBJ1-5): DGGITQSPKYLFRKEGQNVTLSCEQNLNHDAMYWYRQDPGQGLRLIYYSQIVNDFQKGDIAEGYSVSREKKESFPLTVTSAQKNPTAFYLCASSMRAQPQHFGDGTRLSIL.

V is TRBV5-6 and J is TRBJ1-5; possible D gene TRBD1, 5 bases. CDR1 SGHDT and CDR2 YYEEEE come from the germline V gene. Trimming removed 1 base at V and 5 bases at J, with 22 bases between. The CDR3 sequence is 18 residues long. The CDR3 here is CASSLYGTFTQVDQPQHF. CDR3 in DNA: TGTGCCAGCAGCTTGTATGGGACTTTCACCCAGGTGGATCAGCCCCAGCATTTT.

The chain carries TRBV11-3 and TRBJ2-3; D may be TRBD2 (5 bases). Trimming removed 1 base at V and 0 bases at J, with 8 bases between. Germline-derived CDR1 and CDR2 are SGHNT and YENEEA. There are 15 residues in the CDR3. DNA of the CDR3: TGTGCCAGCAGCTTAGGACTAACTAGCACAGATACGCAGTATTTT. Its protein is CASSLGLTSTDTQYF. Full variable domain (missing parts from reference TRBV11-3 and TRBJ2-3): EAGVVQSPRYKIIEKKQPVAFWCNPISGHNTLYWYLQNLGQGPELLIRYENEEAVDDSQLPKDRFSAERLKGVDSTLKIQPAELGDSAVYLCASSLGLTSTDTQYFGPGTRLTVL.

The chain is built from TRBV15 and TRBJ1-4; D unclear. Germline-derived CDR1 and CDR2 are LNHNV and YYDKDF (reference sequence). CDR3 length: 16 amino acids. Trimming took 0 bases from V and 7 from J, leaving 15 bases between them. CDR3 sequence reads: CATSRDLPLHAEKLFF. The CDR3, as DNA: TGTGCCACCAGCAGAGATCTCCCACTACATGCTGAAAAACTGTTTTTT.

The rearrangement uses TRBV6-2 or TRBV6-3 and TRBJ1-4; a weak D match, TRBD1 (6 bases). The V and J ends lost 6 bases and 5 bases respectively, with 13 bases between them. The CDR3 sequence is 14 residues long. The V gene's germline CDR1 is MNHEY and CDR2 SVGEGT. The CDR3 is CASSRQDINEKLFF. DNA of the CDR3: TGTGCCAGCAGCCGACAGGACATCAATGAAAAACTGTTTTTT.

The rearrangement links TRBV7-3 to TRBJ1-6, with D possibly being TRBD1 (6 bases). Trimming shortened V by 0 bases and J by 14 bases, and 17 bases separated the two germline ends. Germline-derived CDR1 and CDR2 are SGHTA and FQGTGA. The CDR3 has 15 amino acids. The CDR3 is CASSLTGGVESSLHF. CDR3 bases: TGTGCCAGCAGCTTAACAGGGGGAGTAGAATCGTCCCTCCACTTT.

This chain joins TRBV5-1 and TRBJ1-6, with 9 bases matching TRBD1. Looked up from germline, CDR1 is SGHRS and CDR2 is YFSETQ. Trimming at V came to 4 bases and at J to 1 base, leaving 6 bases not matched to a gene. The CDR3 extends over 17 amino acids. CDR3 coding DNA: TGCGCCAGCAGCCCCCGGACAGGGGAGTCCTATAATTCACCCCTCCACTTT. It yields the protein CASSPRTGESYNSPLHF. Filled out from reference TRBV5-1 and TRBJ1-6, the complete variable domain reads KAGVTQTPRYLIKTRGQQVTLSCSPISGHRSVSWYQQTPGQGLQFLFEYFSETQRNKGNFPGRFSGRQFSNSRSEMNVSTLELGDSALYLCASSPRTGESYNSPLHFGNGTRLTVT.

This clone was observed a few times. V usage is TRBV18 and J usage is TRBJ1-5, with 7 bases fitting TRBD1. V dropped 1 base and J dropped 1; count of bases not matched to a gene: 1. The CDR3 has 15 amino acids. Per the germline V gene, CDR1 is KGHSH and CDR2 is LQKENI. The CDR3 DNA follows: TGTGCCAGCTCACCACGAGGGGGCAGCAATCAGCCCCAGCATTTT. This translates into CASSPRGGSNQPQHF.

This chain links TRBV10-3 with TRBJ1-2; D unresolved. The CDR3 runs 14 residues. Per the germline V gene, CDR1 is ENHRY and CDR2 is SYGVKD. Deletions cut 0 bases from V and 8 bases from J, with 13 bases between. The CDR3 DNA follows: TGTGCCATCAGTGAGTCTGCCGGTCCTCGAGGCTACACCTTC. Translation gives CAISESAGPRGYTF.

This clone occurred once. This rearrangement joins TRBV7-2 to TRBJ2-3, with TRBD2 matching 13 bases. The trim removed 5 bases at V and 6 bases at J, leaving 5 bases unmatched. Germline CDR1 and CDR2: SGHTA and FQGNSA. CDR3 size: 15 residues. The CDR3: CASSHTSGGGDTQYF. The DNA for the CDR3 is TGTGCCAGCAGCCACACTAGCGGGGGGGGCGATACGCAGTATTTT.